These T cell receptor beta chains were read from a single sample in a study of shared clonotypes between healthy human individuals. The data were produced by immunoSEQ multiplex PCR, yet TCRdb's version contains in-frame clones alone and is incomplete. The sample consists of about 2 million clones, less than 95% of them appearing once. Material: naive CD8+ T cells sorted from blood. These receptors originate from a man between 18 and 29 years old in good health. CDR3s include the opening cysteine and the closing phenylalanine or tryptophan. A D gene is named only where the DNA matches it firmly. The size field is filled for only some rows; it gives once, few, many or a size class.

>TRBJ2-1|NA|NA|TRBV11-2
TGTGCCAGCAGCTTAGTTCTTAGCGGAGATGAGCAGTTCTTC
CASSLVLSGDEQFF
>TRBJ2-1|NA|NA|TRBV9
TGTGCCAGCAGCGCAGCGCTAGGGGTGACTGAGCAGTTCTTC
CASSAALGVTEQFF
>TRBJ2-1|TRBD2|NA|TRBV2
TGTGCCAGCAGTGATGAGGTAGCGGGAGTCTCGGATGAGCAGTTCTTC
CASSDEVAGVSDEQFF
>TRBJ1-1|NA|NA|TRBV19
TGTGCCAGTAGTATCGCCAGCTACACTGAAGCTTTCTTT
CASSIASYTEAFF
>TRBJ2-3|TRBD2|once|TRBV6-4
TGTGCCAATCCGAGGGGGACTAGCGGGAGCTTTGATACGCAGTATTTT
CANPRGTSGSFDTQYF
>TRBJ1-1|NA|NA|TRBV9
TGTGCCAGCAGCGTAGGGACCTTATTGGGAACTGAAGCTTTCTTT
CASSVGTLLGTEAFF
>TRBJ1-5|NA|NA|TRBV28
TGTGCCAGCAGTTTAACGGGCGTCAGCAATCAGCCCCAGCATTTT
CASSLTGVSNQPQHF
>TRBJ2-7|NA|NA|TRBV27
TGTGCCAGCAGTCGCACCTACGAGCAGTACTTC
CASSRTYEQYF
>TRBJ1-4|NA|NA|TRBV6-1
TGTGCCAGCAGTGAAGCTGGAGGGCTTCGCGAAAAACTGTTTTTT
CASSEAGGLREKLFF
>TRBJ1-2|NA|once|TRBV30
TGTGCCTGGCTGGGGGGTGATGGCTACACCTTC
CAWLGGDGYTF
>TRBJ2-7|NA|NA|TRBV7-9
TGTGCCAGCAGCCATCCTCTCAATCCCCCCTACGAGCAGTACTTC
CASSHPLNPPYEQYF
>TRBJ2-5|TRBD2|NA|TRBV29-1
TGCAGCGTTGAGTTCCTAGCGGAACCCCAAGAGACCCAGTACTTC
CSVEFLAEPQETQYF
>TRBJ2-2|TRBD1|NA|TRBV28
TGTGCCAGCAGTTCCTGGCTAAAGGGCATTACAGGGGACGGTAGCACCGGGGAGCTGTTTTTT
CASSSWLKGITGDGSTGELFF
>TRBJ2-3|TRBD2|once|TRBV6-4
TGTGCCAGCAGTGTCGAGCCTAGCGGTAGCACAGATACGCAGTATTTT
CASSVEPSGSTDTQYF
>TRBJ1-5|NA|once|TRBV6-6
TGTGCCAGCAGTTACGTGGAGACGGCCAATCAGCCCCAGCATTTT
CASSYVETANQPQHF
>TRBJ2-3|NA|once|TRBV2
TGTGCCAGCACATCCGAGACAGATACGCAGTATTTT
CASTSETDTQYF
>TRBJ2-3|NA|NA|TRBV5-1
TGCGCCAGCAGTCCCCGGGGGAGCAACACAGATACGCAGTATTTT
CASSPRGSNTDTQYF
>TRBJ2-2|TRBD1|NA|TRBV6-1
TGTGCCAGCAGTGCTCATACAGGGGGCTCGGCCGGGGAGCTGTTTTTT
CASSAHTGGSAGELFF
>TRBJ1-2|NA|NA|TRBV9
TGTGCCAGCAGCGTAGGTAGAGAAGCTAACTATGGCTACACCTTC
CASSVGREANYGYTF
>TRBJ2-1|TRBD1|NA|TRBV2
TGTGCCAGCGGAGATGACGAGACAGGGGCTATGAATGAGCAGTTCTTC
CASGDDETGAMNEQFF
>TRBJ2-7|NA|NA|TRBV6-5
TGTGCCAGCAGTTGGGGACCTTCCTACGAGCAGTACTTC
CASSWGPSYEQYF
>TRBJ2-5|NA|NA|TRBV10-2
TGCGCCAGCAGTGAGTCAGAGGGATCAGAGACCCAGTACTTC
CASSESEGSETQYF
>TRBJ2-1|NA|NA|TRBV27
TGTGCCAGCAGTTTCGGGACAAATTTGGAGCAGTTCTTC
CASSFGTNLEQFF
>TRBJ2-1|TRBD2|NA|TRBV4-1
TGCGCCAGCAGCCTCGGTCTGTTGGGGACTAGCGGACACAATGAGCAGTTCTTC
CASSLGLLGTSGHNEQFF
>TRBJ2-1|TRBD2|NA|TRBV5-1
TGCGCCAGCAGCGCCAGGACGGCGGGGGGATTCTACAATGAGCAGTTCTTC
CASSARTAGGFYNEQFF
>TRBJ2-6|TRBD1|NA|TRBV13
TGTGCCAGCAGCGCAACTCCGGGACAGGGAACTTTTGGGGCCAACGTCCTGACTTTC
CASSATPGQGTFGANVLTF
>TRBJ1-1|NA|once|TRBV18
TGTGCCAGCTCACCCACATCGGGTGAAGCTTTCTTT
CASSPTSGEAFF
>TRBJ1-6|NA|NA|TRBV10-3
TGTGCCATCAGGGCAGGGGAGCGGTTTGGTTCACCCCTCCACTTT
CAIRAGERFGSPLHF
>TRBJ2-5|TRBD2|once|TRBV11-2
TGTGCCAGCAGCTTACTTGCGGGGGTGGAGACCCAGTACTTC
CASSLLAGVETQYF
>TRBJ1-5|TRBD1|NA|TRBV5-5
TGTGCCAGCAGCTTCGGGCAGGGGGCTCAGCCCCAGCATTTT
CASSFGQGAQPQHF
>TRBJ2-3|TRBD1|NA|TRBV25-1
TGTGCCAGCAGCTTGGGACAGGGCGGCACAGATACGCAGTATTTT
CASSLGQGGTDTQYF
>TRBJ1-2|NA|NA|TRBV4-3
TGCGCCAGCAGCCAAGTTTTATCCGAGAACTATGGCTACACCTTC
CASSQVLSENYGYTF
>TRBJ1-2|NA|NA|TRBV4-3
TGCGCCAGCAGCCAAGAACTCGGCAGGGCGGGTGACTATGGCTACACCTTC
CASSQELGRAGDYGYTF
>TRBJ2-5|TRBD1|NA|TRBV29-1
TGCAGCGGGACAGGTCAAGAGACCCAGTACTTC
CSGTGQETQYF
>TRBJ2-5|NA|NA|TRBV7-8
TGTGCCAGCAGCTTTATCGGGATCCAAGAGACCCAGTACTTC
CASSFIGIQETQYF
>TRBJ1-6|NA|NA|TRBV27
TGTGCCAGCAACAGGGACATAAAAAGCTCCTATAATTCACCCCTCCACTTT
CASNRDIKSSYNSPLHF
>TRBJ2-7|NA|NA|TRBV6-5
TGTGCCAGCAGTTACGCAGGGGTGGCCTACGAGCAGTACTTC
CASSYAGVAYEQYF
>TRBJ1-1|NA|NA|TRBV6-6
TGTGCCAGTGCAGGGCGCGAAGCTTTCTTT
CASAGREAFF
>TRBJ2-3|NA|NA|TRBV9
TGTGCCAGCAGCGTTGACGGAGCCACAGATACGCAGTATTTT
CASSVDGATDTQYF
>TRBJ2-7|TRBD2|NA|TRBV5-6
TGTGCCAGCAGCTCCATACTAGCGGGGAACGAGCAGTACTTC
CASSSILAGNEQYF
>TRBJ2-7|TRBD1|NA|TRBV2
TGTGCCAGCAGTGGCCAGCAAGACGGGACAGGGTTCTACGAGCAGTACTTC
CASSGQQDGTGFYEQYF
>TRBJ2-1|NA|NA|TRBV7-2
TGTGCCAGCAGCGCCGTGGTAGGGACGGATGAGCAGTTCTTC
CASSAVVGTDEQFF
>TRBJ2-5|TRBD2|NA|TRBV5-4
TGTGCCAGCAGCTTTAGAGTAGCGGGGGGCCAAGAGACCCAGTACTTC
CASSFRVAGGQETQYF
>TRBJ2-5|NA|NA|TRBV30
TGTGCCTGGAGCCTGGGGGGAGAGACCCAGTACTTC
CAWSLGGETQYF
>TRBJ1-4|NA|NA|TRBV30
TGTGCCTGGGAGGAAGTAGGGTTTAATGAAAAACTGTTTTTT
CAWEEVGFNEKLFF